The next 7 T cell receptor beta chains were all read from a single sample in a study of beta chain features in type 1 diabetes. Study-wide points: All four CD4+ subsets from Type 1 diabetes patients carried moderately but significantly shorter TCRB CDR3s.

The antigens these receptors bind are not known. Reverse transcription of all isolated RNA meant that expressed TCRB transcripts were sequenced. Clones were read by immunoSEQ multiplex PCR, and TCRdb kept only the in-frame ones, dropping some. The sample includes a few hundred thousand clones, approximately 15% seen only once; the top ten take just under 0.02%. Sequencing was done on a sample of naive CD4+ T cells from blood. The source of these receptors is a man in his thirties or forties with type 1 diabetes.

Note on this clone: Other DNA sequences from this sample encode an identical CDR3 as well. The chain carries TRBV6-5 and TRBJ2-7; the match to TRBD1 covers 9 bases. Per germline, CDR1 MNHEY and CDR2 SVGAGI. The CDR3 is 15 amino acids. J lost 3 bases, V lost 0 bases, and 3 bases had no gene match. The CDR3 bases are TGTGCCAGCAGTTACTCGCGGGGACAGGGCTACGAGCAGTACTTC. It translates to CASSYSRGQGYEQYF.

The chain recombines TRBV30 with TRBJ2-5, with a weak D call TRBD2 (6 bases). Judging by the DNA end, TRBJ2-7 fits better; the J call may be wrong. Per germline, CDR1 GTSNPN and CDR2 SVGIG (reference sequence). CDR3 length: 12 amino acids. CDR3 sequence reads: CAWSGTGYEQYF. CDR3 DNA: TGTGCCTGGAGCGGGACTGGCTACGAGCAGTACTTC.

The V and J genes are TRBV13 and TRBJ2-3, with a possible D match to TRBD2 (5 bases). The length of the CDR3 is 12 residues. Trimming shortened V by 5 bases and J by 3 bases, and 6 bases separated the two germline ends. Germline loops: CDR1 PRHDT, CDR2 FYEKMQ (reference sequence). CDR3 sequence (DNA): TGTGCCAGCAGCCGGGGTACAGATACGCAGTATTTT. Translating it yields CASSRGTDTQYF.

Written as DNA, the CDR3 is TGTGCCAGCTCACCACCTCCTCGGACTAGCGGGCATACATCTATTTACAATGAGCAGTTCTTC. The encoded protein is CASSPPPRTSGHTSIYNEQFF. J is TRBJ2-1 and V is TRBV18; 11 positions match TRBD2. The V gene's germline CDR1 is KGHSH and CDR2 LQKENI. The CDR3 length is 21 residues. Trimming removed 0 bases from V and 4 bases from J; junction bases left unmatched: 17.

This clone has only a few counts. V usage is TRBV2 and J usage is TRBJ1-1, with a tentative D call TRBD1 (5 bases). V was trimmed by 6 bases and J by 3 bases, leaving 8 bases between them. This CDR3 has 12 amino acids. Germline V CDR1 and CDR2: SNHLY, FYNNEI. The CDR3: CASRGPDTEAFF. CDR3 coding DNA: TGTGCCAGCAGGGGGCCCGACACTGAAGCTTTCTTT.

This clone was counted a few times. V and J are TRBV11-2 and TRBJ2-3; the D gene is possibly TRBD1 (5 bases). Trimming took 5 bases from V and 4 from J, leaving 13 bases between them. Germline CDR1 SGHAT, CDR2 FQNNGV. The CDR3 runs 14 residues. CDR3 protein: CASSNSRVADTQYF. CDR3 bases: TGTGCCAGCAGCAACTCCAGGGTCGCAGATACGCAGTATTTT. The full variable domain, in which reference TRBV11-2 and TRBJ2-3 provide the parts outside the CDR3, is EAGVAQSPRYKIIEKRQSVAFWCNPISGHATLYWYQQILGQGPKLLIQFQNNGVVDDSQLPKDRFSAERLKGVDSTLKIQPAKLEDSAVYLCASSNSRVADTQYFGPGTRLTVL.

This clone has only a few counts. The V gene is TRBV5-4, the J gene TRBJ2-5; 8 bases map to TRBD1. Germline CDR1 and CDR2: SGHNT and YYREEE (reference sequence). V gave up 0 bases and J gave up 5 bases; unmatched junction bases: 3. The CDR3 runs to 14 residues. The CDR3 sequence: CASSLAGGSETQYF. CDR3 coding DNA: TGTGCCAGCAGCTTGGCAGGGGGCAGTGAGACCCAGTACTTC. Using reference TRBV5-4 and TRBJ2-5 for the parts outside the CDR3, the full variable domain is ETGVTQSPTHLIKTRGQQVTLRCSSQSGHNTVSWYQQALGQGPQFIFQYYREEENGRGNFPPRFSGLQFPNYSSELNVNALELDDSALYLCASSLAGGSETQYFGPGTRLLVL.